This T cell receptor (beta chain) was identified in a study of blood T cell repertoires in COVID-19. Only in-frame clones appear in the TCRdb table, and some are missing; sequencing was by immunoSEQ multiplex PCR. The sample consists of under 75,000 clones, roughly 79% of them appearing once. Sequenced material: peripheral blood. This sequence originates from a woman older than 75 with active or convalescent COVID-19.

Here the CDR3 reads CASSLAAGQYNEQFF. The CDR3 coding sequence is TGTGCCAGCAGCTTAGCGGCAGGGCAGTACAATGAGCAGTTCTTC. The rearrangement links TRBV11-2 to TRBJ2-1, with D possibly TRBD1 on 5 matching bases. Trimming pared 1 base from V and 4 bases from J, leaving 11 bases between. Germline CDR1 is SGHAT and CDR2 is FQNNGV. The CDR3 runs 15 residues.